This T cell receptor (beta chain) was sequenced for a study of blood T cell repertoires in COVID-19. For the study at large: From T cells, B-cell-depleted T cells, or PBMCs came the material, which was cDNA or gDNA.

CDR1 and CDR2 (germline): GTSNPN, SVGIG (reference sequence). The V end lost 2 bases, the J end lost 4 bases, and 4 bases lay between the germline ends. The CDR3 contains 11 residues. Authors' processing steps: Using reference gene primer amplification, nucleated cell counts were estimated. The protocol was immunoSEQ multiplex PCR, while the TCRdb copy is restricted to in-frame clones and leaves out a portion. V, J and clone size were drawn from that table, and D and trimming were deduced from the DNA. The sample contains some 200,000 clones, around 85% of which appear only once. Sample: peripheral blood. This TCR was sampled from a woman in her fifties or sixties with acute or convalescent COVID-19. The chain employs TRBV30 and TRBJ2-3; D call uncertain. The CDR3 region has the DNA TGTGCCTGGAGTCTGTCAGATACGCAGTATTTT. As protein: CAWSLSDTQYF.